This section outlines one TCR beta chain sequence together with its context. This sample stems from a study of blood T cell repertoires in COVID-19. Across the study: Sites in the United States, Italy and Spain provided acute and convalescent COVID-19 samples. In each case, the material was cDNA or gDNA derived from T cells, B-cell-depleted T cells, or PBMCs.

As processed by the authors: Reference gene primer amplification gave nucleated cell count estimates. TCRdb's table, derived via immunoSEQ multiplex PCR, lists solely in-frame clones and lacks some. V and J calls and clone size are given by that table; D and trimming were obtained from the DNA. Here the sample spans about 80,000 clones, 76% being singletons. The CDR3 is 14 residues long. V dropped 2 bases and J dropped 4 bases, with 11 bases sitting between them. The germline V gene has CDR1 SEHNR and CDR2 FQNEAQ (reference sequence). Sequenced sample: peripheral blood. This clonotype was obtained from a man between 65 and 85 years old with active or convalescent COVID-19. The V gene is TRBV7-9, the J gene TRBJ1-1, with D hard to call. CDR3 sequence: CASSLIAGSTEAFF. Here the CDR3 DNA reads TGTGCCAGCAGCTTAATCGCGGGGAGCACTGAAGCTTTCTTT.